These T cell receptor beta chains were read from a single sample in a study of CD8 T cell repertoires and HIV-1 epitope variants. These receptors' antigens are unknown. Data came from immunoSEQ multiplex PCR; TCRdb stores just in-frame clones and leaves some out. The sample yields some 7,000 clones, 66% seen once. Sequencing was done on a sample of cultured CD8+ T cells derived from PBMCs. These receptors came from a male donor with HIV. The CDR3 runs from the conserved cysteine through the conserved F or W. The D gene is left open where the match is weak. Clone size, where shown, is once, few, many, or a class for clones that have expanded.

D gene | clone size | J gene | V gene | CDR3 DNA | CDR3 protein
TRBD1 | NA | TRBJ1-2 | TRBV2 | TGTGCCAGCGGGGACATCAGGGGGGTCTATGGCTACACCTTC | CASGDIRGVYGYTF
NA | NA | TRBJ1-1 | TRBV4-1 | TGCGCCAGCAGCCATTCGACCGGGGGGACTGAAGCTTTCTTT | CASSHSTGGTEAFF
TRBD2 | NA | TRBJ2-1 | TRBV2 | TGTGCCAGCACCCCTAGCGGGGGTTACAATGAGCAGTTCTTC | CASTPSGGYNEQFF
NA | NA | TRBJ2-3 | TRBV28 | TGTGCCAGCAGTCACCCCCCTAGCACAGATACGCAGTATTTT | CASSHPPSTDTQYF
TRBD1 | NA | TRBJ2-2 | TRBV13 | TGTGCCAGCAGCTTAGGCGGAACGGACAGGGGGCTTACCGGGGAGCTGTTTTTT | CASSLGGTDRGLTGELFF
NA | NA | TRBJ2-3 | TRBV7-3 | TGTGCCAGCAGCTTAATAGCGGAGAGCACAGATACGCAGTATTTT | CASSLIAESTDTQYF
TRBD2 | once | TRBJ2-7 | TRBV9 | TGTGCCAGCAGCGTAGAAACCCCAGGGGAGGCTAGCGGGAGTTACGAGCAGTACTTC | CASSVETPGEASGSYEQYF
NA | NA | TRBJ2-2 | TRBV19 | TGTGCCAGTAGTACCCCCGGGGCCGGGGAGCTGTTTTTT | CASSTPGAGELFF
NA | NA | TRBJ1-1 | TRBV5-6 | TGTGCCAGCAGCTTCGCAACCATCGACAGGAACACTGAAGCTTTCTTT | CASSFATIDRNTEAFF
TRBD1 | NA | TRBJ2-3 | TRBV5-6 | TGTGCCAGCAGCTTGGAGGACAGGGCAGATACGCAGTATTTT | CASSLEDRADTQYF
TRBD2 | NA | TRBJ2-5 | TRBV20-1 | TGCAGTGCTAGCCAGACTAGCGGGGCTCACTTC | CSASQTSGAHF
TRBD1 | few | TRBJ2-7 | TRBV28 | TGTGCCAGCAGTTGGTCACTGGGACAGAGCCTCTACGAGCAGTACTTC | CASSWSLGQSLYEQYF
NA | NA | TRBJ2-5 | TRBV25-1 | TGTGCCAGCAGTGAATCACGTGGGCACAGCGAAGAGACCCAGTACTTC | CASSESRGHSEETQYF
NA | few | TRBJ1-5 | TRBV2 | TGTGCCAGCAGTGAGGAGTCGAGGGTAGTTTTTCGCTCTCAGCCCCAGCATTTT | CASSEESRVVFRSQPQHF
NA | NA | TRBJ1-1 | TRBV27 | TGTGCCAGCAGTTTATCTCAGGGCATTCCCACTGAAGCTTTCTTT | CASSLSQGIPTEAFF
TRBD2 | few | TRBJ2-7 | TRBV6-6 | TGTGCCAGCAGTTACTCAGGGGAGGGCTACGAGCAGTACTTC | CASSYSGEGYEQYF
TRBD2 | NA | TRBJ2-1 | TRBV28 | TGTGCCAGCAGTTCCACCCTCCAGCGGGAGGGGACCACCTACAATGAGCAGTTCTTC | CASSSTLQREGTTYNEQFF
NA | NA | TRBJ2-5 | TRBV5-1 | TGCGCCAGCAGCTTGGAGGGGCAGGGGACCCAGTACTTC | CASSLEGQGTQYF
NA | NA | TRBJ1-1 | TRBV2 | TGTGCCAGCAGTGGAGGGGAAGAACTCTCTGAAGCTTTCTTT | CASSGGEELSEAFF
TRBD1 | NA | TRBJ1-4 | TRBV28 | TGTGCCAGCCGCCAATCAGGGGGATCGGATTTGGGGGAAAAACTGTTTTTT | CASRQSGGSDLGEKLFF
TRBD2 | NA | TRBJ2-1 | TRBV27 | TGTGCCAGCAGTGCCTACGGGGGGGCCTACAATGAGCAGTTCTTC | CASSAYGGAYNEQFF
NA | few | TRBJ1-2 | TRBV5-5 | TGCGCCAGCAGCCAAGATCCCGTCGAACTCGACTATGGCTACACCTTC | CASSQDPVELDYGYTF
NA | NA | TRBJ1-2 | TRBV4-2 | TGTGCCAGCAGCCAAGATGGCGGGGATAATGCTAACTATGGCTACACCTTC | CASSQDGGDNANYGYTF
TRBD2 | NA | TRBJ2-7 | TRBV6-1 | TGTGCCAGCAGTGAAATAGGGACTAGCGGTACCTACGAGCAGTACTTC | CASSEIGTSGTYEQYF
TRBD2 | NA | TRBJ2-5 | TRBV19 | TGTGCCAGTAGTATCGGGAGGGGAGAGACCCAGTACTTC | CASSIGRGETQYF
NA | few | TRBJ2-7 | TRBV7-9 | TGTGCCAGCAGCTCGACAGTCTACGAGCAGTACTTC | CASSSTVYEQYF
NA | few | TRBJ1-1 | TRBV27 | TGTGCCAGCAGTCTGTACCTGGGGGTGAACACTGAAGCTTTCTTT | CASSLYLGVNTEAFF
NA | once | TRBJ1-2 | TRBV11-1 | TGTGCCAGCAGCCCTTGGCCGGTAGAATTGGACTATGGCTACACCTTC | CASSPWPVELDYGYTF
TRBD1 | NA | TRBJ2-7 | TRBV30 | TGTGCCTGGAGTACAGGGGGCTACGAGCAGTACTTC | CAWSTGGYEQYF
NA | NA | TRBJ2-7 | TRBV7-9 | TGTGCCAGCAGCTTAGCAGGGATGGGTTACGAGCAGTACTTC | CASSLAGMGYEQYF
TRBD1 | NA | TRBJ2-7 | TRBV7-9 | TGTGCCAGCGCTACAATATTGGGACAGGGGGCTAACGAGCAGTACTTC | CASATILGQGANEQYF
NA | NA | TRBJ2-7 | TRBV18 | TGTGCCAGCTCCTCCCCCCCCTACGAGCAGTACTTC | CASSSPPYEQYF
TRBD1 | NA | TRBJ2-7 | TRBV13 | TGTGCCAGCAGCCTAGGGGGCCTGAACGAGCAGTACTTC | CASSLGGLNEQYF
TRBD2 | NA | TRBJ2-2 | TRBV4-3 | TGCGCCAGCAGCCAAGCTACTAGCGGACTCACCGGGGAGCTGTTTTTT | CASSQATSGLTGELFF
TRBD1 | NA | TRBJ2-1 | TRBV18 | TGTGCCAGCTCACTAACGAACAGGGGTACCTACAATGAGCAGTTCTTC | CASSLTNRGTYNEQFF
NA | NA | TRBJ1-2 | TRBV29-1 | TGCAGCGTTGAAGGAGTCAGAAACTATGGCTACACCTTC | CSVEGVRNYGYTF
NA | NA | TRBJ2-4 | TRBV28 | TGTGCCAGCAGTTTAAGGGTTACCAAAAACATTCAGTACTTC | CASSLRVTKNIQYF
TRBD2 | few | TRBJ2-2 | TRBV6-1 | TGTGCCACCTCTAGCGGGGTGAACACCGGGGAGCTGTTTTTT | CATSSGVNTGELFF
TRBD1 | few | TRBJ1-2 | TRBV7-2 | TGTGCCAGCAGCCTAGAAGGGACAGGCGGCGATGGCTACACCTTC | CASSLEGTGGDGYTF
TRBD2 | NA | TRBJ2-7 | TRBV27 | TGTGCCAGTACGCCCACTAGCGGTCTCTCCTACGAGCAGTACTTC | CASTPTSGLSYEQYF
NA | NA | TRBJ2-3 | TRBV7-9 | TGTGCCAGCAGCCCCGCAGGGTCCTCACGCACAGATACGCAGTATTTT | CASSPAGSSRTDTQYF
NA | NA | TRBJ2-4 | TRBV5-6 | TGTGCCAGTAGCTTGGCTCCCCTCCACATTCAGTACTTC | CASSLAPLHIQYF
TRBD2 | NA | TRBJ2-1 | TRBV19 | TGTGCCAGTAGTATGTACGGGGGGGCATTGTACAATGAGCAGTTCTTC | CASSMYGGALYNEQFF
NA | NA | TRBJ2-2 | TRBV18 | TGTGCCAGCTCACTACAGGGAGAGGACACCGGGGAGCTGTTTTTT | CASSLQGEDTGELFF
NA | NA | TRBJ1-1 | TRBV6-6 | TGTGCCAGCAGCGTTAGAATGGGATTTACTGAAGCTTTCTTT | CASSVRMGFTEAFF
TRBD1 | NA | TRBJ1-3 | TRBV6-6 | TGTGCCAGCAGTCCCTGGGACAGGTCCTCTGGAAACACCATATATTTT | CASSPWDRSSGNTIYF
NA | NA | TRBJ2-5 | TRBV6-1 | TGTGCCAGCAGTGAAGCTAGTAGAGAGCTCCAAGAGACCCAGTACTTC | CASSEASRELQETQYF
NA | medium-sized | TRBJ2-2 | TRBV7-9 | TGTGCCAGCAGCTTGAAGAGTTCTGGGGAGCTGTTTTTT | CASSLKSSGELFF